The 32 T cell receptor beta chains in this list originate from one sample, sequenced in a study of metastatic and nonmetastatic thyroid tumors. Using MiXCR, TCRdb reanalyzed the PCR reads. The data show about 39,000 clones, around 18% seen once. Thyroid surgery took place with no prior treatment in any patient. The sequenced sample was tumor tissue. The receptor set was obtained from a female donor with papillary thyroid cancer or a benign thyroid nodule (not recorded which). Some clones in this sample may be carry-over from other donors' samples.

V gene TRBV3-1 combines with J gene TRBJ2-7; D gene unclear. The CDR3 has 13 amino acids. Trimming took off 3 bases at V and 6 bases at J, with 12 bases between the two ends. Per germline, CDR1 LGHDT and CDR2 YNNKEL (reference sequence). DNA of the CDR3: TGTGCCAGCAGCCACTCAAGGGCCCCCGAGCAGTACTTC. Amino acid sequence: CASSHSRAPEQYF.

This clone was detected many times. The chain uses TRBV4-3 and TRBJ2-2, with D perhaps given as TRBD1 or TRBD2 (6 bases each). CDR1 and CDR2 (germline): LGHNA, YSLEER. This CDR3 spans 15 amino acids. Trimming stripped 1 base from V and 5 bases from J, with 11 bases between. CDR3 DNA sequence: TGCGCCAGCAGCCAAGCGGGGGCAACGACCGGGGAGCTGTTTTTT. Its protein product is CASSQAGATTGELFF.

The rearrangement uses TRBV30 and TRBJ2-7; D could derive from TRBD1 or TRBD2 (5 bases each). The germline V gene has CDR1 GTSNPN and CDR2 SVGIG (reference sequence). This CDR3 has 15 amino acids. The V gene lost 5 bases and the J gene lost 0 bases, with 17 bases spanning the gap. CDR3 amino acids: CAWATGTPSSYEQYF. The DNA for the CDR3 is TGTGCCTGGGCTACCGGGACCCCAAGCTCCTACGAGCAGTACTTC.

This clone showed up many times. V and J are TRBV6-6 and TRBJ2-7; no definite D call. V shed 0 bases and J shed 5 bases, with 11 bases lying between them. The CDR3 runs 14 residues. Germline lookup yields CDR1 MNHNY and CDR2 SVGAGI (reference sequence). CDR3 residues: CASSYSRAWDEQYF. The CDR3 nucleotides read TGTGCCAGCAGTTACTCCCGGGCATGGGACGAGCAGTACTTC.

At least ten counts were recorded for this clone. J is TRBJ2-7 and V is TRBV7-9; TRBD1 aligns across 7 bases. The V segment lost 11 bases and the J segment 3 bases; nucleotides outside the gene matches: 10. Per germline, CDR1 SEHNR and CDR2 FQNEAQ (reference sequence). The CDR3 length is 13 residues. The CDR3 reads CAGSDRNNYEQYF. The CDR3 region has the DNA TGTGCCGGCTCGGACAGGAACAACTACGAGCAGTACTTC.

This clone was seen at least ten times. V and J are TRBV28 and TRBJ1-5; 7 positions match TRBD1. CDR1 and CDR2 from the germline V gene are MDHEN and SYDVKM. Unmatched junction bases numbered 6, after V lost 6 bases and J lost 1 base. This CDR3 spans 15 amino acids. DNA for the CDR3: TGTGCCAGCAGCCAAGGGACAGCCAGCAATCAGCCCCAGCATTTT. Protein sequence: CASSQGTASNQPQHF.

This clone was seen repeatedly, ten times or more. The chain has TRBV5-5 and TRBJ2-7; 8 positions match TRBD2. Germline CDR1 is SGHKS and CDR2 is YYEKEE (reference sequence). The ends lost 3 bases at V and 4 bases at J; junction bases unmatched: 9. This CDR3 region has 15 residues. CDR3 in DNA: TGTGCCAGCAGCTACTCGGGGGGGATGGCTTACGAGCAGTACTTC. Translation: CASSYSGGMAYEQYF.

Only one count was recorded for this clone. The chain has TRBV11-2 and TRBJ1-5; tentatively, D is TRBD1 (5 bases). Trimming shortened V by 2 bases and J by 2 bases, and 16 bases separated the two germline ends. The CDR3 has 17 residues. The germline CDR1 and CDR2 sequences are SGHAT and FQNNGV. CDR3 in DNA: TGTGCCAGCAGCTTAAATCGGGGGGGAGCGGGCAATCAGCCCCAGCATTTT. As protein: CASSLNRGGAGNQPQHF.

This clone was detected many times. The chain joins TRBV5-1 to TRBJ2-1, with D perhaps TRBD1 (5 bases). Trimming pared 4 bases from V and 10 bases from J, leaving 12 bases between. The CDR3 loop spans 12 amino acids. Germline V lookup: CDR1 SGHRS, CDR2 YFSETQ. In DNA, the CDR3 is TGCGCCAGCAGCCCGACAGATATGGAGCAGTTCTTC. This translates into CASSPTDMEQFF.

V usage is TRBV20-1 and J usage is TRBJ1-2, with TRBD1 matching over 8 bases. Germline lookup yields CDR1 DFQATT and CDR2 SNEGSKA (reference sequence). The trim removed 5 bases at V and 5 bases at J, leaving 13 bases unmatched. The CDR3 covers 15 residues. The CDR3 region has the DNA TGCAGTGCTCAACGAAACGGACAGGGCGAATATGGCTACACCTTC. Its protein product is CSAQRNGQGEYGYTF.

For this clone: Sequence at one end of the junction differs from germline and may be a read error. The chain carries TRBV28 and TRBJ1-2; 9 bases match TRBD1. Germline-derived CDR1 and CDR2 are MDHEN and SYDVKM. CDR3 size: 16 residues. CDR3 amino acids: CASSPGTGTINYCYTF. In DNA, the CDR3 is TGTGCCAGCAGTCCAGGGACAGGGACTATAAACTATTGCTACACCTTC.

This clone was picked up many times. A single base separates this from a much larger clone, so it may be a read error. The chain carries TRBV7-6 and TRBJ2-2; 7 nucleotides align to TRBD1. This CDR3 comprises 15 residues. With V trimmed by 1 base and J by 3 bases, 2 bases remained unmatched. Germline CDR1 reads SGHVS; CDR2 reads FNYEAQ. This chain's CDR3 is CASSLGQGDTGELFF. The CDR3 DNA reads TGTGCCAGCAGCTTAGGACAGGGAGACACCGGGGAGCTGTTTTTT.

This clone showed up just a few times. Given a much more abundant clone one base away, this may be a read error. The chain recombines TRBV19 with TRBJ2-3; maybe TRBD1 (7 bases). Trimming pared 1 base from V and 11 bases from J, leaving 16 bases between. This CDR3 has 14 amino acids. Per the germline V gene, CDR1 is LNHDA and CDR2 is SQIVND (reference sequence). CDR3 nucleotides: TGTGCCAGTAGTATAGGGTGGCAGGGGGGCAAGCAGTATTTT. Amino acid sequence: CASSIGWQGGKQYF.

By its share, this clone is large. CDR3 residues: CASSQLQGGGSPLHF. CDR3 bases: TGTGCCAGCAGCCAACTGCAGGGAGGGGGCTCACCCCTCCACTTT. V and J are TRBV6-1 and TRBJ1-6; 7 bases agree with TRBD1. Germline CDR1 and CDR2: MNHNS and SASEGT. With 6 bases clipped from V and 10 bases from J, the junction kept 12 bases outside the gene matches. This CDR3 comprises 15 residues.

The chain joins TRBV20-1 to TRBJ2-5; the match to TRBD2 covers 10 bases. Germline V gene sequence: CDR1 DFQATT, CDR2 SNEGSKA (reference sequence). This CDR3 is 12 amino acids long. V shed 6 bases and J 8 bases; nucleotides not matched to a gene: 6. CDR3 in DNA: TGCAGTGCGCCTGGACTAGCGGATACCCAGTACTTC. This codes for CSAPGLADTQYF.

A remark on this clone: A much larger clonotype is one base distant, so this may be a read error. The gene calls are TRBV20-1 and TRBJ2-5, with 8 positions matching TRBD2. The CDR3 is 16 residues long. Germline CDR1 DFQATT, CDR2 SNEGSKA (reference sequence). DNA of the CDR3: TGCAGTGCAACCGAGAGGCGTCGGGGGGGCCAAGAGACCCAGTGCTTC. As protein: CSATERRRGGQETQCF.

This clone was recorded many times. The chain has TRBV11-1 and TRBJ2-3; D remains ambiguous. The V and J ends lost 3 bases and 2 bases respectively, with 6 bases between them. This CDR3 is built from 13 residues. Germline V gives CDR1 SGHAT, CDR2 FQDESV (reference sequence). CDR3 nucleotide sequence: TGTGCCAGCAGCTTGAGAGACACAGATACGCAGTATTTT. This codes for CASSLRDTDTQYF. Looking up the rest from reference TRBV11-1 and TRBJ2-3 gives the full variable domain: EAEVAQSPRYKITEKSQAVAFWCDPISGHATLYWYRQILGQGPELLVQFQDESVVDDSQLPKDRFSAERLKGVDSTLKIQPAELGDSAMYLCASSLRDTDTQYFGPGTRLTVL.

This clone was detected a few times. J is TRBJ1-2 and V is TRBV28; D ambiguous. V was pared by 10 bases and J by 4 bases, with 16 bases between. There are 13 residues in the CDR3. Germline lookup yields CDR1 MDHEN and CDR2 SYDVKM. The DNA for the CDR3 is TGTGCCATCCAGGCATGGAGAATCTATGGCTACACCTTC. The encoded protein is CAIQAWRIYGYTF.

This clone was seen a few times. A read error may produce the germline difference seen at one junction end. This sequence joins TRBV28 and TRBJ1-1; tentative D call: TRBD1 (5 bases). The CDR3 has 13 residues. Germline V gives CDR1 MDHEN, CDR2 SYDVKM. The CDR3 DNA is TGTGCCGGCAGTTTAGGGGTTAAAACTGAAGCTTTCTTT. This gives the protein CAGSLGVKTEAFF. Variable domain in full (rest from reference TRBV28 and TRBJ1-1): DVKVTQSSRYLVKRTGEKVFLECVQDMDHENMFWYRQDPGLGLRLIYFSYDVKMKEKGDIPEGYSVSREKKERFSLILESASTNQTSMYLCAGSLGVKTEAFFGQGTRLTVV.

This clone was seen a handful of times. This chain links TRBV4-3 with TRBJ2-7; 11 bases fit TRBD2. V was pared by 5 bases and J by 5 bases, with 11 bases of the junction left unmatched. The CDR3 loop spans 16 amino acids. Germline loops: CDR1 LGHNA, CDR2 YSLEER. The DNA for the CDR3 is TGCGCCAGCAGCTTGACTAGCGGGGCTAGTATCCACGAGCAGTACTTC. Protein sequence: CASSLTSGASIHEQYF.

This clone was seen at least ten times. This chain links TRBV12-3 or TRBV12-4 with TRBJ1-1; D gene ambiguous. This CDR3 has 13 residues. Trimming pared 5 bases from V and 3 bases from J, leaving 10 bases between. CDR3 sequence (DNA): TGTGCCAGCAGTCTTGGACGTTACACTGAAGCTTTCTTT. Encoded protein: CASSLGRYTEAFF.

V and J are TRBV20-1 and TRBJ2-5, with D perhaps matching TRBD1 or TRBD2 (6 bases each). The length of the CDR3 is 14 residues. Per the germline V gene, CDR1 is DFQATT and CDR2 is SNEGSKA (reference sequence). The CDR3 DNA reads TGCAGCTCGAGAGAAGGGGGAGGACAAGAGACCCAGTACTTC. Amino acids: CSSREGGGQETQYF.

This clone rates as medium-sized. The rearrangement links TRBV6-5 to TRBJ2-7; 8 bases map to TRBD1. V trimming: 2 bases; J trimming: 4 bases; junction bases outside the gene matches: 4. The length of the CDR3 is 14 residues. The germline CDR1 and CDR2 sequences are MNHEY and SVGAGI. Here the CDR3 reads CASSYLGQGYEQYF. DNA for the CDR3: TGTGCCAGCAGTTACCTCGGACAGGGTTACGAGCAGTACTTC.

The table lists this clone with many counts. The same CDR3 can be traced to other DNA sequences in this sample. This sequence joins TRBV5-1 and TRBJ1-1; no definite D call. Germline values: CDR1 SGHRS, CDR2 YFSETQ. The CDR3 is 14 residues long. The V end lost 2 bases, the J end lost 5 bases, and 13 bases lay between the germline ends. In DNA, the CDR3 is TGCGCCAGCAGCTTCTGGACGGACGGGACTGAAGCTTTCTTT. This encodes CASSFWTDGTEAFF.

Concerning this clone itself: A read error is possible here, since a much larger clone lies one base away. The genes are TRBV19 and TRBJ2-5; maybe TRBD2 (5 bases). The germline CDR1 and CDR2 sequences are LNHDA and SQIVND (reference sequence). The CDR3 totals 13 residues. V was cut by 2 bases and J by 8 bases, with 12 bases left in between. CDR3 coding DNA: TGTGCCAGTAGTATATCGGGAAGAGATACCCAGTACTTC. This gives the protein CASSISGRDTQYF. The full variable domain, completed using reference TRBV19 and TRBJ2-5, is DGGITQSPKYLFRKEGQNVTLSCEQNLNHDAMYWYRQDPGQGLRLIYYSQIVNDFQKGDIAEGYSVSREKKESFPLTVTSAQKNPTAFYLCASSISGRDTQYFGPGTRLLVL.

A note on this clone: One end of the junction does not line up with germline, which may come from a read error. The J gene is TRBJ1-2, the V gene TRBV5-1; D ambiguous. CDR1 and CDR2 (germline): SGHRS, YFSETQ. This CDR3 spans 13 amino acids. The CDR3 DNA follows: TGCACCAGCAAGTTGTGGCCCCCAGACTGCTACACCTTC. This sequence encodes CTSKLWPPDCYTF.

The table lists this clone with many counts. V gene TRBV7-9 combines with J gene TRBJ2-3, with D tentatively TRBD2 (6 bases). With 6 bases removed from V and 2 bases from J, the gap between germline ends came to 15 bases. The CDR3 length is 15 residues. Germline V gives CDR1 SEHNR, CDR2 FQNEAQ (reference sequence). The CDR3 reads CASRPLALVTDTQYF. The CDR3 nucleotides read TGTGCCAGCAGGCCACTAGCCCTAGTCACAGATACGCAGTATTTT. The complete variable domain, with remaining parts taken from reference TRBV7-9 and TRBJ2-3, reads DTGVSQNPRHKITKRGQNVTFRCDPISEHNRLYWYRQTLGQGPEFLTYFQNEAQLEKSRLLSDRFSAERPKGSFSTLEIQRTEQGDSAMYLCASRPLALVTDTQYFGPGTRLTVL.

This clone was counted many times. This chain links TRBV20-1 with TRBJ2-7; TRBD1 agrees at 9 bases. Germline CDR1 reads DFQATT; CDR2 reads SNEGSKA (reference sequence). V lost 5 bases to trimming and J lost 4 bases; unmatched junction nucleotides: 9. There are 14 residues in the CDR3. The CDR3 coding sequence is TGCAGTGCTGGGACGGGACAGGGTATTTACGAGCAGTACTTC. Residues: CSAGTGQGIYEQYF.

This clone was seen many times. V is TRBV9 and J is TRBJ2-2; the D call may be TRBD1 or TRBD2 (6 bases each). V dropped 1 base and J dropped 5 bases, with 15 bases sitting between them. Germline V gene data show CDR1 as SGDLS and CDR2 as YYNGEE. This CDR3 is built from 16 residues. The CDR3 sequence: CASSVTVGGGTGELFF. The CDR3 region has the DNA TGTGCCAGCAGCGTAACAGTGGGGGGCGGGACCGGGGAGCTGTTTTTT.

This clone was detected many times. This chain joins TRBV10-3 and TRBJ1-2; a possible D gene is TRBD1 (5 bases). V lost 5 bases to trimming and J lost 5 bases, with 9 bases between them. CDR3 length: 12 residues. CDR1 is ENHRY and CDR2 is SYGVKD in the germline V gene. CDR3 residues: CAISTSGYGYTF. The CDR3 nucleotides are TGTGCCATCAGTACCTCAGGGTATGGCTACACCTTC.

J is TRBJ2-5 and V is TRBV21-1; the DNA was not used to check the table's D call, TRBD1. TRBV21-1 is flagged as a pseudogene. The CDR3 runs to 20 residues. The CDR3 loop reads CASSGVGRIDLLGRKETQYF. The DNA of the CDR3 is TGTGCCAGCAGTGGGGTGGGACGAATCGACCTACTGGGAAGGAAAGAGACCCAGTACTTC.

This clone was seen repeatedly, ten times or more. The gene calls are TRBV3-1 and TRBJ1-2, with D unresolved. Germline CDR1 reads LGHDT; CDR2 reads YNNKEL (reference sequence). V dropped 0 bases and J dropped 0 bases, with 8 bases sitting between them. The CDR3 runs 15 residues. The CDR3 region has the DNA TGTGCCAGCAGCCAAGAGGCAGCAGCTAACTATGGCTACACCTTC. This encodes CASSQEAAANYGYTF.